Only a few counts were recorded for the clone carrying this T cell receptor (beta chain). What it recognizes is unknown. These data come from a study of sequential checkpoint blockade in melanoma. The wider study: 75 to 95 pretreatment tumor DNA samples were TCRβ immunosequenced. Roughly 22 patients had matched tumor biopsies before treatment and at week 13 after nivolumab or ipilimumab alone.

Treatment indicated: randomized to nivolumab then ipilimumab (arm A) or the reverse (arm B). Clones were read by immunoSEQ multiplex PCR, and TCRdb kept only the in-frame ones, dropping some. This table has approximately 3,600 clones, around 15% appearing once. Whole-study findings and limits: Tumor T-cell fraction and clonality correlated with PD-L1 and CD8+ counts.

The sequenced sample was tumor tissue (inferred from file names), obtained from a patient given nivolumab and ipilimumab in sequence. The origin of this receptor is a human donor with melanoma.

CDR3 nucleotides: TGTGCCAGCAGCGCCCCTGCGCTGGTGGGGAACACCGGGGAGCTGTTTTTT. Protein: CASSAPALVGNTGELFF. The J gene is TRBJ2-2, the V gene TRBV9; D is unresolved. The V gene's germline CDR1 is SGDLS and CDR2 YYNGEE. CDR3 length: 17 residues. Deletions cut 3 bases from V and 1 base from J, with 16 bases between.